One and the same sample provided the 13 T cell receptor beta chains below, sequenced in a study of blood T cell repertoires in COVID-19. The protocol was immunoSEQ multiplex PCR, while the TCRdb copy is restricted to in-frame clones and leaves out a portion. The top ten clones hold 7% to 7.5% of a sample with a few hundred thousand clones, 70% to 90% of them seen once. Sequencing was done on a sample of peripheral blood. These receptors came from a woman aged 60 to 75 with COVID-19, enrolled during active disease.

The chain couples TRBV6-4 to TRBJ2-3, with 10 bases identical to TRBD2. The CDR3 extends over 15 amino acids. V lost 5 bases and J lost 6; bases outside the gene matches: 8. Germline CDR1 MRHNA, CDR2 SNTAGT. CDR3 residues: CASSPGLANIDTQYF. The CDR3 DNA reads TGTGCCAGCAGTCCGGGACTAGCGAATATCGATACGCAGTATTTT.

The count of this clone is one. The chain is built from TRBV5-4 and TRBJ1-5; 8 bases align to TRBD1. This CDR3 comprises 14 residues. Looked up from germline, CDR1 is SGHNT and CDR2 is YYREEE (reference sequence). V dropped 0 bases and J dropped 6; count of bases not matched to a gene: 2. CDR3 region: CASSLAGGRQPQHF. In DNA form, the CDR3 reads TGTGCCAGCAGCTTGGCAGGGGGCCGTCAGCCCCAGCATTTT.

The J gene is TRBJ2-2, the V gene TRBV30, with D unresolved. The V end lost 1 base, the J end lost 3 bases, and 6 bases lay between the germline ends. The CDR3 is 13 residues long. CDR1 is GTSNPN and CDR2 is SVGIG in the germline V gene (reference sequence). CDR3 bases: TGTGCCTGGAGTGCGTACTACACCGGGGAGCTGTTTTTT. It yields the protein CAWSAYYTGELFF. Together with reference TRBV30 and TRBJ2-2, the CDR3 gives the full variable domain: SQTIHQWPATLVQPVGSPLSLECTVEGTSNPNLYWYRQAAGRGLQLLFYSVGIGQISSEVPQNLSASRPQDRQFILSSKKLLLSDSGFYLCAWSAYYTGELFFGEGSRLTVL.

This sequence joins TRBV12-5 and TRBJ1-1; no definite D call. Per germline, CDR1 LGHNT and CDR2 FRNRAP. CDR3 length: 14 residues. Trimming removed 1 base at V and 1 base at J, with 7 bases between. CDR3 DNA: TGTGCTAGTGGTTTGGGGCTAGGGAACACTGAAGCTTTCTTT. Its translation: CASGLGLGNTEAFF.

J is TRBJ1-5 and V is TRBV4-3; D is uncertain. Germline V lookup: CDR1 LGHNA, CDR2 YSLEER. CDR3 length: 15 residues. V shed 4 bases and J shed 2 bases, with 12 bases lying between them. CDR3 DNA sequence: TGCGCCAGCAGCCCAATGCCTGGGCGCAATCAGCCCCAGCATTTT. Its translation is CASSPMPGRNQPQHF.

The chain employs TRBV5-1 and TRBJ1-3; D ambiguous. Trimming took 0 bases from V and 4 from J, leaving 8 bases between them. Germline V gene sequence: CDR1 SGHRS, CDR2 YFSETQ. The CDR3 loop spans 14 amino acids. The CDR3 bases are TGCGCCAGCAGCTTGGCAGGTGTGGGAAACACCATATATTTT. Encoded protein: CASSLAGVGNTIYF.

The V call is TRBV6-2 or TRBV6-3, the J call TRBJ2-5, with D possibly TRBD2 on 5 matching bases. This CDR3 is 14 amino acids long. Germline lookup yields CDR1 MNHEY and CDR2 SVGEGT. The germline V and J ends were trimmed by 5 bases and 4 bases, with 14 bases remaining between them. The CDR3: CASSPWTGRETQYF. For the CDR3, the DNA is TGTGCCAGCAGTCCCTGGACGGGGAGAGAGACCCAGTACTTC.

With respect to this clone: Other nucleotide sequences from this sample produce the same CDR3. The chain carries TRBV6-5 and TRBJ1-4; TRBD1 matches at 9 bases. The CDR3 is made up of 15 amino acids. Trimming cost V 0 bases and J 8 bases; bases outside gene matches: 4. Germline V CDR1 and CDR2: MNHEY, SVGAGI. The CDR3 here is CASSYSTGGGEKLFF. CDR3 sequence (DNA): TGTGCCAGCAGTTACTCGACAGGGGGAGGGGAAAAACTGTTTTTT.

The chain couples TRBV6-5 to TRBJ2-5; D possibly corresponds to TRBD1 (5 bases). Trimming removed 6 bases at V and 3 bases at J, with 11 bases between. The CDR3 is 13 amino acids. Germline V CDR1 and CDR2: MNHEY, SVGAGI. The CDR3 here is CASSQDSKETQYF. Written as DNA, the CDR3 is TGTGCCAGCAGCCAAGACAGCAAAGAGACCCAGTACTTC.

This clone was seen a few times. CDR3 sequence (DNA): TGTGCCACCAGCAGAGGACTAGCGGGGGTGTTATCGAGCTCCTACGAGCAGTACTTC. Translating it yields CATSRGLAGVLSSSYEQYF. The chain carries TRBV15 and TRBJ2-7; TRBD2 aligns across 12 bases. There are 19 residues in the CDR3. Germline CDR1 is LNHNV and CDR2 is YYDKDF (reference sequence). The V and J ends lost 1 base and 0 bases, in that order; junction bases with no gene match: 10. Complete variable domain (other parts from reference TRBV15 and TRBJ2-7): DAMVIQNPRYQVTQFGKPVTLSCSQTLNHNVMYWYQQKSSQAPKLLFHYYDKDFNNEADTPDNFQSRRPNTSFCFLDIRSPGLGDTAMYLCATSRGLAGVLSSSYEQYFGPGTRLTVT.

This chain joins TRBV11-2 and TRBJ2-1; weak D call: TRBD2 (6 bases). The germline CDR1 and CDR2 sequences are SGHAT and FQNNGV. V lost 0 bases and J lost 13, with 13 bases in between. The CDR3 length is 13 residues. The CDR3, as DNA: TGTGCCAGCAGCTTAGATCTTGGGACTTCACAGTTCTTC. The encoded protein is CASSLDLGTSQFF. The whole variable domain, filled in from reference TRBV11-2 and TRBJ2-1, reads EAGVAQSPRYKIIEKRQSVAFWCNPISGHATLYWYQQILGQGPKLLIQFQNNGVVDDSQLPKDRFSAERLKGVDSTLKIQPAKLEDSAVYLCASSLDLGTSQFFGPGTRLTVL.

The rearrangement links TRBV30 to TRBJ1-4, with TRBD1 identical over 9 bases. CDR3 size: 16 residues. J was trimmed by 1 base and V by 5 bases; bases with no gene match: 8. Germline V gene data show CDR1 as GTSNPN and CDR2 as SVGIG (reference sequence). The CDR3 coding sequence is TGTGCCTGGTCCCCGGGACAGGGAGGAACTAATGAAAAACTGTTTTTT. Its protein product is CAWSPGQGGTNEKLFF.

The sample holds a few counts of this clone. CDR3 sequence: CASQDYSNQPQHF. CDR3 nucleotides: TGCGCCAGCCAGGATTATAGCAATCAGCCCCAGCATTTT. The chain uses TRBV10-2 and TRBJ1-5; D unresolved. The length of the CDR3 is 13 residues. Trimming pared 8 bases from V and 0 bases from J, leaving 8 bases between. The germline CDR1 and CDR2 sequences are WSHSY and SAAADI.